This passage covers 9 T cell receptor beta chains from one sample sequenced in a study of blood T cell repertoires in COVID-19. The table came from immunoSEQ multiplex PCR; TCRdb's copy has only in-frame clones and leaves some out. The data contain about 24,000 clones, 80% to 85% of them singletons. The sample was peripheral blood. The receptors were gathered from a man between 65 and 85 years old with acute or convalescent COVID-19.

This chain connects TRBV7-2 to TRBJ2-2, with D possibly matching TRBD2 (6 bases). CDR3 length equals 14 residues. The V gene's germline CDR1 is SGHTA and CDR2 FQGNSA. The V and J ends lost 2 bases and 9 bases respectively, with 13 bases between them. For the CDR3, the DNA is TGTGCCAGCAGCTTATCGGGCGGGGACCGGGAGCTGTTTTTT. Translated, it gives CASSLSGGDRELFF.

V gene TRBV3-1 (or the pseudogene TRBV3-2) combines with J gene TRBJ2-3; D gene ambiguous. The CDR3 contains 14 residues. The germline gives CDR1 LGHDT, CDR2 YNNKEL (reference sequence). Trimming took 6 bases from V and 1 from J, leaving 11 bases between them. The CDR3 nucleotides read TGTGCCAGCAGACAGACACTCGGCACAGATACGCAGTATTTT. Translated, it gives CASRQTLGTDTQYF.

This chain links TRBV21-1 with TRBJ1-6; the table's D call, TRBD1, was not checked against the DNA. TRBV21-1 counts as a pseudogene. This CDR3 has 14 residues. The CDR3 nucleotides read TGTGCCAGCAGCACCGGACAGGGAGCTTCACCCCTCCACTTT. It is translated as CASSTGQGASPLHF.

The chain uses TRBV14 and TRBJ1-2, with a weak D call TRBD1 (6 bases). Germline assignment: CDR1 SGHDN and CDR2 FVKESK. CDR3 size: 14 residues. V dropped 4 bases and J dropped 4 bases, with 13 bases sitting between them. The CDR3 nucleotides are TGTGCCAGCAGCCGAAATACAGGGTTCTATGGCTACACCTTC. Its translation is CASSRNTGFYGYTF.

V is TRBV11-2 and J is TRBJ2-7; D is undetermined. The germline V gene encodes CDR1 SGHAT and CDR2 FQNNGV. Trimming took off 1 base at V and 1 base at J, with 14 bases between the two ends. The CDR3 is 16 residues long. CDR3 DNA sequence: TGTGCCAGCAGCTTAGGAAACTACCTTGATTCCTACGAGCAGTACTTC. Translated, it gives CASSLGNYLDSYEQYF. Full variable domain (outside the CDR3, taken from reference TRBV11-2 and TRBJ2-7): EAGVAQSPRYKIIEKRQSVAFWCNPISGHATLYWYQQILGQGPKLLIQFQNNGVVDDSQLPKDRFSAERLKGVDSTLKIQPAKLEDSAVYLCASSLGNYLDSYEQYFGPGTRLTVT.

The CDR3 DNA follows: TGTGCCAGCAGTGACAGGGCGAGCACAGATACGCAGTATTTT. Amino acid sequence: CASSDRASTDTQYF. The genes are TRBV2 and TRBJ2-3; D may be TRBD1 (5 bases). V lost 3 bases and J lost 0, with 7 bases in between. In germline, CDR1 is SNHLY, CDR2 FYNNEI. The CDR3 is 14 amino acids. The full variable domain, in which reference TRBV2 and TRBJ2-3 provide the parts outside the CDR3, is EPEVTQTPSHQVTQMGQEVILRCVPISNHLYFYWYRQILGQKVEFLVSFYNNEISEKSEIFDDQFSVERPDGSNFTLKIRSTKLEDSAMYFCASSDRASTDTQYFGPGTRLTVL.

As DNA, the CDR3 is TGCGCCAGCAGCTCTCGGGGTTCCAGGGGAACTAATGAAAAACTGTTTTTT. This translates into CASSSRGSRGTNEKLFF. The genes are TRBV5-1 and TRBJ1-4; the D gene is possibly TRBD1 (6 bases). V was clipped by 3 bases and J by 1 base, with 16 bases between them. The length of the CDR3 is 17 residues. CDR1 and CDR2 from the germline V gene are SGHRS and YFSETQ.

The chain couples TRBV27 to TRBJ2-1, with 9 bases aligning to TRBD2. There are 15 residues in the CDR3. Unmatched junction bases numbered 10, after V lost 5 bases and J lost 8 bases. Germline V gene lookup returns CDR1 MNHEY and CDR2 SMNVEV (reference sequence). The DNA for the CDR3 is TGTGCCAGCAGTCGGCAGCCTAGCGGGAAAGATGAGCAGTTCTTC. This sequence encodes CASSRQPSGKDEQFF.

The chain employs TRBV4-2 and TRBJ1-1; no clear D gene. V lost 1 base, J lost 5 bases, and 11 bases lay in between. The CDR3 runs 14 residues. CDR1 is LGHNA and CDR2 is YNFKEQ in the germline V gene. CDR3 loop: CASSQAIIGTEAFF. For the CDR3, the DNA is TGTGCCAGCAGCCAAGCGATAATCGGGACTGAAGCTTTCTTT.